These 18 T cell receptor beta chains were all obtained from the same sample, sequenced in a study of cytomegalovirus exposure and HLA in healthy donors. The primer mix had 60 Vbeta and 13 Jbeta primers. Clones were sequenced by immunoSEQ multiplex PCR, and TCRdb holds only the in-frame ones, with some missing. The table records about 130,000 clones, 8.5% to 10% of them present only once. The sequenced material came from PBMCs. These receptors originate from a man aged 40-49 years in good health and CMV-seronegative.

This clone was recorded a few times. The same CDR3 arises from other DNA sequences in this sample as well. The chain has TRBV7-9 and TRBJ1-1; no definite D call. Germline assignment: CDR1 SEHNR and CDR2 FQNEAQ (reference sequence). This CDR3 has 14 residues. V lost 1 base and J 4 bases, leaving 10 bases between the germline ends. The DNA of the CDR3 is TGTGCCAGCAGCTTAGAAAGCGTACTCACTGAAGCTTTCTTT. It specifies CASSLESVLTEAFF.

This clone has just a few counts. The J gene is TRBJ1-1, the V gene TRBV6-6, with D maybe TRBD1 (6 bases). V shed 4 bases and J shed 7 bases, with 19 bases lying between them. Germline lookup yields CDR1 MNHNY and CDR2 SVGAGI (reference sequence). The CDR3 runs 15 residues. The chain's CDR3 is CASSWGQVLDGEAFF. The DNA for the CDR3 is TGTGCCAGCAGTTGGGGGCAGGTCCTGGACGGTGAAGCTTTCTTT.

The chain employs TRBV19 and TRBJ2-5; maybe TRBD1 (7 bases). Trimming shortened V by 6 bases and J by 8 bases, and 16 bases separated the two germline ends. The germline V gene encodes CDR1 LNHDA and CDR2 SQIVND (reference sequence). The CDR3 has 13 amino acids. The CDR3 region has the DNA TGTGCCAGTAGCGGAGGGACAGTGGAAACCCAGTACTTC. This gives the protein CASSGGTVETQYF. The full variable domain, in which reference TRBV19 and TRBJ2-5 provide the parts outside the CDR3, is DGGITQSPKYLFRKEGQNVTLSCEQNLNHDAMYWYRQDPGQGLRLIYYSQIVNDFQKGDIAEGYSVSREKKESFPLTVTSAQKNPTAFYLCASSGGTVETQYFGPGTRLLVL.

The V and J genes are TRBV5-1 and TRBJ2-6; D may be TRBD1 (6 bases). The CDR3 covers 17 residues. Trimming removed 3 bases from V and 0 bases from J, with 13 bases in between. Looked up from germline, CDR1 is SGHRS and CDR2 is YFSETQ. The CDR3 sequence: CASSWGHAVSGANVLTF. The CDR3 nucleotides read TGCGCCAGCAGCTGGGGACATGCAGTCTCTGGGGCCAACGTCCTGACTTTC.

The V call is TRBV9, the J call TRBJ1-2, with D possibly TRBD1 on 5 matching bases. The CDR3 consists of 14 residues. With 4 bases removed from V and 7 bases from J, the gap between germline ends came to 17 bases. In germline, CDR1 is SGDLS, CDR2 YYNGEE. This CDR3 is CASSYTSTGGGYTF. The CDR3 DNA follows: TGTGCCAGCAGCTATACCTCTACGGGGGGTGGCTACACCTTC.

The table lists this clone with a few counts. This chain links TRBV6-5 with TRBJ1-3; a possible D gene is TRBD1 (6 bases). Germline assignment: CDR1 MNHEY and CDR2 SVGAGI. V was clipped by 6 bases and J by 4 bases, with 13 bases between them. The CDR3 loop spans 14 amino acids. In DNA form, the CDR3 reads TGTGCCAGCAGCCTCAGGGGATCAGGAAACACCATATATTTT. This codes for CASSLRGSGNTIYF.

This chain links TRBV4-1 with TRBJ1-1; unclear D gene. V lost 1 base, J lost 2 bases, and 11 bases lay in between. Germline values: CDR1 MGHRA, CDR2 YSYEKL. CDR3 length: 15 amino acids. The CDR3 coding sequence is TGCGCCAGCAGCCAAGCGGCCGGCGGAAACACTGAAGCTTTCTTT. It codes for CASSQAAGGNTEAFF.

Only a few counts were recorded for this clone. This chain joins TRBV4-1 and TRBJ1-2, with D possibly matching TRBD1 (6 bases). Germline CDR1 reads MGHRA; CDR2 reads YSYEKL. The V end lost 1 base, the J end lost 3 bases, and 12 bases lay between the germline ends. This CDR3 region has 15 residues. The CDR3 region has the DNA TGCGCCAGCAGCCAAGTCTTAGGGGGTGACTATGGCTACACCTTC. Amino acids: CASSQVLGGDYGYTF.

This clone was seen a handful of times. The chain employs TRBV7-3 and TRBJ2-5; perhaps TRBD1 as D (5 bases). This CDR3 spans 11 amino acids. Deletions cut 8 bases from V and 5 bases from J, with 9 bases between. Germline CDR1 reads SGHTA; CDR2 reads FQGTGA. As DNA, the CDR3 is TGTGCCAGCTGGGGCTTGGAGACCCAGTACTTC. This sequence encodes CASWGLETQYF.

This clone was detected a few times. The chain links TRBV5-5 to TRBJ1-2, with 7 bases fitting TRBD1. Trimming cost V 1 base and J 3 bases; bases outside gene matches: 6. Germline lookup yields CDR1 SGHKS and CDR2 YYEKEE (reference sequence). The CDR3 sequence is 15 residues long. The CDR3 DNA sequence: TGTGCCAGCAGCTTGTCCCCGGGACAGCACTATGGCTACACCTTC. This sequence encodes CASSLSPGQHYGYTF.

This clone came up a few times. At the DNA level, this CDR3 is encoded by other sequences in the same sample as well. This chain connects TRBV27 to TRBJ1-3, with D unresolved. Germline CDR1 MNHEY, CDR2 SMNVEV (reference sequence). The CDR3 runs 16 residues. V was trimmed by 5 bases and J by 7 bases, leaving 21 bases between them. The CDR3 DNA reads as TGTGCCAGCAGTCCCGGGGAGGGCTCCCCTTGGAACACCATATATTTT. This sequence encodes CASSPGEGSPWNTIYF.

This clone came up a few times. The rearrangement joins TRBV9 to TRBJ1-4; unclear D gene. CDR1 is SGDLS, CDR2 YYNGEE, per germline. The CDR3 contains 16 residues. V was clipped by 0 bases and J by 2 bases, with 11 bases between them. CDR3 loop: CASSVGWRLTNEKLFF. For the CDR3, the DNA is TGTGCCAGCAGCGTAGGATGGCGGCTCACTAATGAAAAACTGTTTTTT.

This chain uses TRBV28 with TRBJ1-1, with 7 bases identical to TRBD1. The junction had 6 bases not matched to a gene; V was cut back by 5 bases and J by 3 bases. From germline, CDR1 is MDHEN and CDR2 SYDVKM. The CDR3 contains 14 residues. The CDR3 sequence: CASSQATGHTEAFF. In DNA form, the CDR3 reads TGTGCCAGCAGTCAAGCGACAGGGCACACTGAAGCTTTCTTT.

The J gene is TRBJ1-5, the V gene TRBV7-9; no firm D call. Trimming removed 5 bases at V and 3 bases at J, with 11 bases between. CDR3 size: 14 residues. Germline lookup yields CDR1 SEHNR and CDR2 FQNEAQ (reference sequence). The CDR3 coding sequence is TGTGCCAGCAGCCATGAGTATACCAATCAGCCCCAGCATTTT. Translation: CASSHEYTNQPQHF.

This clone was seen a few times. CDR3 sequence: CASSPGQGRSQPQHF. CDR3 coding DNA: TGTGCCAGCAGCCCCGGACAGGGGAGAAGTCAGCCCCAGCATTTT. The genes are TRBV6-6 and TRBJ1-5; 9 positions match TRBD1. V gave up 6 bases and J gave up 6 bases; unmatched junction bases: 9. The CDR3 contains 15 residues. Per germline, CDR1 MNHNY and CDR2 SVGAGI (reference sequence).

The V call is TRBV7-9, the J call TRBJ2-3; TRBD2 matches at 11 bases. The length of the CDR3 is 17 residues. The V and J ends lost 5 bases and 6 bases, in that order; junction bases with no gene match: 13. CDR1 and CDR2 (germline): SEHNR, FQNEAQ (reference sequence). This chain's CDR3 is CASSAGTSGGLGDTQYF. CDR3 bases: TGTGCCAGCAGCGCCGGGACTAGCGGAGGCCTGGGGGATACGCAGTATTTT.

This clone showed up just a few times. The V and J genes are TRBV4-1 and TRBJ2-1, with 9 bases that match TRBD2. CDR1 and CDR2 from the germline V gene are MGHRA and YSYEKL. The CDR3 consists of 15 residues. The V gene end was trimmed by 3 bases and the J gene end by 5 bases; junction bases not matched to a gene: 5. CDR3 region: CASSQTSGSHNEQFF. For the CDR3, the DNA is TGCGCCAGCAGCCAGACTAGCGGTAGCCACAATGAGCAGTTCTTC.

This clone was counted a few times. The CDR3 DNA reads TGCGCCAGCAGTGAATCCGGGGGGCTGAACAATGAGCAGTTCTTC. It translates to CASSESGGLNNEQFF. The chain carries TRBV10-1 and TRBJ2-1, with D possibly matching TRBD2 (7 bases). V shed 3 bases and J shed 5 bases, with 14 bases lying between them. The CDR3 totals 15 residues. The germline CDR1 and CDR2 sequences are WNHNN and SYGVQD (reference sequence).